A single sample is the source of the 5 T cell receptor beta chains below, sequenced in a study of shared clonotypes between healthy human individuals. TCRdb's copy holds only in-frame clones and misses some; the assay was immunoSEQ multiplex PCR. This table holds about 2.3 million clones, 85% to 95% found once. The source material was naive CD4+ T cells from PBMCs. Subset noted: CD45RA+ positively selected. The receptor source for this set is a man between 18 and 35 years old in good health. Some clones in this sample may be carry-over from other donors' samples.

The gene calls are TRBV28 and TRBJ1-1; D unresolved. Deletions cut 2 bases from V and 7 bases from J, with 5 bases between. The CDR3 extends over 11 amino acids. Germline lookup yields CDR1 MDHEN and CDR2 SYDVKM. This chain's CDR3 is CASSLAFEAFF. The CDR3 bases are TGTGCCAGCAGTTTAGCCTTTGAAGCTTTCTTT.

V is TRBV7-9 and J is TRBJ1-2, with a tentative D call TRBD1 (5 bases). The germline V gene has CDR1 SEHNR and CDR2 FQNEAQ (reference sequence). V was clipped by 5 bases and J by 8 bases, with 21 bases between them. The CDR3 extends over 15 amino acids. CDR3 DNA sequence: TGTGCCAGCAGCCCCCGGGACTTCCTCGTTTCGGGCTACACCTTC. Protein product: CASSPRDFLVSGYTF.

The chain uses TRBV25-1 and TRBJ1-2; 9 nucleotides align to TRBD1. The V gene end was trimmed by 1 base and the J gene end by 0 bases; junction bases not matched to a gene: 6. The CDR3 runs to 17 residues. Germline CDR1 and CDR2: MGHDK and SYGVNS. CDR3 DNA: TGTGCCAGCAGTGAATGGTGGGACAGGGACCCTAACTATGGCTACACCTTC. Translated, it gives CASSEWWDRDPNYGYTF.

This sequence joins TRBV28 and TRBJ1-1; TRBD1 matches 8 bases. Germline assignment: CDR1 MDHEN and CDR2 SYDVKM. Losses at the gene ends were 3 bases for V and 8 bases for J; bases not matched to a gene: 5. This CDR3 has 13 residues. The DNA for the CDR3 is TGTGCCAGCAGTTTGGTGAGGGACAGGGAAGCTTTCTTT. Its translation is CASSLVRDREAFF. The variable domain in full, with the rest retrieved from reference TRBV28 and TRBJ1-1, is DVKVTQSSRYLVKRTGEKVFLECVQDMDHENMFWYRQDPGLGLRLIYFSYDVKMKEKGDIPEGYSVSREKKERFSLILESASTNQTSMYLCASSLVRDREAFFGQGTRLTVV.

The chain uses TRBV7-2 and TRBJ1-5; D unresolved. This CDR3 is built from 16 residues. Trimming stripped 1 base from V and 5 bases from J, with 15 bases between. Per germline, CDR1 SGHTA and CDR2 FQGNSA. CDR3 in DNA: TGTGCCAGCAGCTTAGGGGTCGGCAGGCGGGATCAGCCCCAGCATTTT. Its translation is CASSLGVGRRDQPQHF.